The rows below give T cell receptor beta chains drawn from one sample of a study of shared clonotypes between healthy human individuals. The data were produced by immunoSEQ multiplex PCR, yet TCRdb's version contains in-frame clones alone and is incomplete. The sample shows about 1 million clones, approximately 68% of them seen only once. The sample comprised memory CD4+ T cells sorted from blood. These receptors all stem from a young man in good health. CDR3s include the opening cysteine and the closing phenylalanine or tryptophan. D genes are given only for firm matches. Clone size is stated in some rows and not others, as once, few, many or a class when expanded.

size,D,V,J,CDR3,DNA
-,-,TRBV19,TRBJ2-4,CASSPGGLLAKNIQYF,TGTGCCAGTAGCCCCGGGGGCCTCCTAGCCAAAAACATTCAGTACTTC
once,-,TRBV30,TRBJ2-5,CAWNGNEAVQYF,TGTGCCTGGAACGGGAACGAAGCGGTCCAGTACTTC
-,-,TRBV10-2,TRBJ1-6,CASSIGGVGSPLHF,TGCGCCAGCAGTATTGGTGGCGTTGGGTCACCCCTCCACTTT
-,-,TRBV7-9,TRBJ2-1,CAPGNNEQFF,TGTGCCCCGGGCAACAATGAGCAGTTCTTC
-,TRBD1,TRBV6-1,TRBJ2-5,CASSEDTPWTGIETQYF,TGTGCCAGCAGTGAAGATACACCTTGGACAGGAATAGAGACCCAGTACTTC
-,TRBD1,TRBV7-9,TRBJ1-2,CASSPGTGGYGYTF,TGTGCCAGCAGCCCCGGGACAGGGGGCTATGGCTACACCTTC
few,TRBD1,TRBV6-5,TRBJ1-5,CASSKTGGFNQPQHF,TGTGCCAGCAGCAAGACAGGGGGATTCAATCAGCCCCAGCATTTT
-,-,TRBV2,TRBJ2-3,CASKMSILTDTQYF,TGTGCCAGCAAGATGTCTATATTGACAGATACGCAGTATTTT
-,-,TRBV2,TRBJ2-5,CASRWDDSIKETQYF,TGTGCCAGCAGATGGGACGACAGTATCAAAGAGACCCAGTACTTC
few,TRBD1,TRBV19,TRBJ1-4,CASIPGGAANEKLFF,TGTGCCAGTATCCCAGGGGGCGCGGCTAATGAAAAACTGTTTTTT
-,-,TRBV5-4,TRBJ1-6,CASTHGGSYNSPLHF,TGTGCCAGCACCCACGGTGGCTCCTATAATTCACCCCTCCACTTT
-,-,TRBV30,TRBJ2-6,CAWSPGANVLTF,TGTGCCTGGTCCCCTGGGGCCAACGTCCTGACTTTC
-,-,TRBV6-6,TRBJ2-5,CASRRDPGPGETQYF,TGTGCCAGCAGGCGGGACCCGGGACCTGGGGAGACCCAGTACTTC
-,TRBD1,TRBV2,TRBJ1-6,CASKDRGDSPLHF,TGTGCCAGCAAAGACAGGGGAGATTCACCCCTCCACTTT
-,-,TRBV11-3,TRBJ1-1,CASSYSLNTEAFF,TGTGCCAGCAGCTATTCCTTGAACACTGAAGCTTTCTTT
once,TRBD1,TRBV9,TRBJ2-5,CASSVGRDRGPETQYF,TGTGCCAGCAGCGTGGGCCGGGACAGGGGGCCTGAGACCCAGTACTTC
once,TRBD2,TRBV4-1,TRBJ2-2,CASSQGTSGRATGELFF,TGCGCCAGCAGCCAAGGCACTAGCGGGAGGGCCACCGGGGAGCTGTTTTTT
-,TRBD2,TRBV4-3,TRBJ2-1,CASSQERGLAGRGEQFF,TGCGCCAGCAGCCAAGAAAGAGGCCTAGCGGGAAGGGGTGAGCAGTTCTTC
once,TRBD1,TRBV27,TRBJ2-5,CASSRPDRGTQYF,TGTGCCAGCAGTCGACCGGACAGGGGGACCCAGTACTTC
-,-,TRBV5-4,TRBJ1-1,CASSPTTDVSFLLRF,TGTGCCAGCAGCCCCACCACGGACGTCAGCTTCCTACTGCGCTTT
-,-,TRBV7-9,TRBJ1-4,CASSLEQGLEKLFF,TGTGCCAGCAGCTTAGAGCAGGGATTAGAAAAACTGTTTTTT
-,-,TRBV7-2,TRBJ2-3,CASSLAPTDTQYF,TGTGCCAGCAGCTTAGCTCCCACAGATACGCAGTATTTT
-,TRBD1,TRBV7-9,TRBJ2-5,CASSPRPGTEQETQYF,TGTGCCAGCAGCCCCCGACCCGGGACAGAACAAGAGACCCAGTACTTC
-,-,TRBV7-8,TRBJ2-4,CASSSHFGVENIQYF,TGTGCCAGCAGCTCGCACTTTGGGGTGGAAAACATTCAGTACTTC
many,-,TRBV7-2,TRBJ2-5,CASSFNPGRETQYF,TGTGCCAGCAGCTTTAACCCCGGGCGGGAGACCCAGTACTTC
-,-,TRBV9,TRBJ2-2,CASSAPVGGIYTGELFF,TGTGCCAGCAGCGCCCCAGTGGGCGGGATATACACCGGGGAGCTGTTTTTT
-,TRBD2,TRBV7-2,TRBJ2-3,CASIQSGRGDTQYF,TGTGCCAGCATCCAAAGCGGGAGGGGGGATACGCAGTATTTT
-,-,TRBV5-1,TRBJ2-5,CASDLDGTLLQETQYF,TGCGCCAGCGACCTCGACGGGACATTACTCCAAGAGACCCAGTACTTC
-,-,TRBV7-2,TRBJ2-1,CASSLARLEQFF,TGTGCCAGCAGCTTAGCTAGACTAGAGCAGTTCTTC
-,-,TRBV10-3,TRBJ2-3,CAISVSTDTQYF,TGTGCCATCAGTGTAAGCACAGATACGCAGTATTTT
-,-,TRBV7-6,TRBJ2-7,CASSPGVSFSYEQYF,TGTGCCAGCAGTCCCGGGGTTTCCTTCTCCTACGAGCAGTACTTC
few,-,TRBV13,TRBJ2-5,CASSSVRGNKETQYF,TGTGCCAGCAGCTCCGTGAGAGGGAATAAAGAGACCCAGTACTTC
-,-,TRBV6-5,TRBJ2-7,CASSEDHYEQYF,TGTGCCAGCAGCGAGGACCACTACGAGCAGTACTTC
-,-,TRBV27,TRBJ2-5,CASSPGDSQETQYF,TGTGCCAGCAGTCCAGGGGACTCACAAGAGACCCAGTACTTC
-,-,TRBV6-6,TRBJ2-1,CASSYTLMENNEQFF,TGTGCCAGCAGTTACACCCTTATGGAGAACAATGAGCAGTTCTTC
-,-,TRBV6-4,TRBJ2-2,CAGRKGGATGELFF,TGTGCCGGCAGAAAAGGGGGGGCCACCGGGGAGCTGTTTTTT
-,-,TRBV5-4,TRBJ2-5,CASSLVGGASQETQYF,TGTGCCAGCAGCTTGGTCGGGGGAGCGTCCCAAGAGACCCAGTACTTC